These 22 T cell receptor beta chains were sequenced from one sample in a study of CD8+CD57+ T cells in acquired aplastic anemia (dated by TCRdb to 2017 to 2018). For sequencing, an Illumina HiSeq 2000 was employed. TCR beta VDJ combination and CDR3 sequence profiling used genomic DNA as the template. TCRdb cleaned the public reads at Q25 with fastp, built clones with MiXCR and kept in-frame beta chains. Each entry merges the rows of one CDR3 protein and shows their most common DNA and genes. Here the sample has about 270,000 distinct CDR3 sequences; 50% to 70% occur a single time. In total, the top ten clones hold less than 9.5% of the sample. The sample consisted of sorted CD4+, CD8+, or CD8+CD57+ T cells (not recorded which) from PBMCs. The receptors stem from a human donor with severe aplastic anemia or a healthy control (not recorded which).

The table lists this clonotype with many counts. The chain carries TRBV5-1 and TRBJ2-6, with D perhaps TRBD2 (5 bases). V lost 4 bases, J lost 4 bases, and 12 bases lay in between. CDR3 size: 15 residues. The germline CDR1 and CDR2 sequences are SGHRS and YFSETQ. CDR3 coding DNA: TGCGCCAGCAGCCGCGGGCAGGCCGGGGCCAACGTCCTGACTTTC. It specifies CASSRGQAGANVLTF.

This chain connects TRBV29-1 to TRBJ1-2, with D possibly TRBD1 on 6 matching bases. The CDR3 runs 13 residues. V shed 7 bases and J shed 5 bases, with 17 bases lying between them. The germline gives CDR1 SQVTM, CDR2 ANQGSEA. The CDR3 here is CSARGTQEYGYTF. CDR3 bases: TGCAGCGCAAGAGGGACACAGGAATATGGCTACACCTTC.

CDR3 in amino acids: CASSPSEEEEQYF. CDR3 bases: TGTGCCAGCAGCCCCTCGGAGGAGGAAGAGCAGTACTTC. V is TRBV7-4 and J is TRBJ2-7; possibly TRBD2 for D (5 bases). V gave up 5 bases and J gave up 7 bases, with 15 bases separating them. Germline assignment: CDR1 SGHVT and CDR2 SQSDAQ. This CDR3 has 13 amino acids.

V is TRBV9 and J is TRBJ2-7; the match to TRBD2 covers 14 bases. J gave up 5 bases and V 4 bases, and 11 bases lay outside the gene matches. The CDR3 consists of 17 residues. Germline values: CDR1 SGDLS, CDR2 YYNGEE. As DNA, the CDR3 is TGTGCCAGCAGCAACCTGGGACTAGCGGGGGCCGCGGACGAGCAGTACTTC. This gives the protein CASSNLGLAGAADEQYF.

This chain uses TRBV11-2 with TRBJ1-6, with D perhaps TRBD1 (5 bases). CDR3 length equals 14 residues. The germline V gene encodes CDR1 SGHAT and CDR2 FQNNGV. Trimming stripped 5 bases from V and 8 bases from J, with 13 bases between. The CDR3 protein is CASSPTGVDSPLHF. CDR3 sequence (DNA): TGTGCCAGCAGCCCAACAGGAGTCGATTCACCCCTCCACTTT.

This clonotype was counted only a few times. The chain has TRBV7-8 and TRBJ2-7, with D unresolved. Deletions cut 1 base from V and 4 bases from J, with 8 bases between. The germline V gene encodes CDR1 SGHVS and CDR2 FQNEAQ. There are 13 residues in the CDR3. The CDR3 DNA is TGTGCCAGCAGCTTAGGGACCCTGTACGAGCAGTACTTC. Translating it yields CASSLGTLYEQYF.

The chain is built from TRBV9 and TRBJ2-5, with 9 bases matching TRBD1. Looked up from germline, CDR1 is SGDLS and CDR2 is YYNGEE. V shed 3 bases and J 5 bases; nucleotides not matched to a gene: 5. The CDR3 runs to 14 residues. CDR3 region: CASSEDRGGETQYF. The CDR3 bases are TGTGCCAGCAGCGAGGACAGGGGAGGCGAGACCCAGTACTTC.

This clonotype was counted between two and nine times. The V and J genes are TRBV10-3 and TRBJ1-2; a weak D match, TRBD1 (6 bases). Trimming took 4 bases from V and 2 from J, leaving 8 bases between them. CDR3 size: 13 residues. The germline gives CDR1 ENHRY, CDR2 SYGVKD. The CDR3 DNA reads TGTGCCATCAGTGTTGACAGGAACTATGGCTACACCTTC. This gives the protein CAISVDRNYGYTF.

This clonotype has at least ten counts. The CDR3 sequence is CASSRSEMNTEAFF. DNA of the CDR3: TGTGCCAGCAGCCGGTCCGAGATGAACACTGAAGCTTTCTTT. V is TRBV5-5 and J is TRBJ1-1; no clear D. This CDR3 is 14 amino acids long. The V and J ends lost 4 bases and 0 bases respectively, with 10 bases between them. Germline V gives CDR1 SGHKS, CDR2 YYEKEE (reference sequence). The variable domain in full, completed from reference TRBV5-5 and TRBJ1-1, reads DAGVTQSPTHLIKTRGQQVTLRCSPISGHKSVSWYQQVLGQGPQFIFQYYEKEERGRGNFPDRFSARQFPNYSSELNVNALLLGDSALYLCASSRSEMNTEAFFGQGTRLTVV.

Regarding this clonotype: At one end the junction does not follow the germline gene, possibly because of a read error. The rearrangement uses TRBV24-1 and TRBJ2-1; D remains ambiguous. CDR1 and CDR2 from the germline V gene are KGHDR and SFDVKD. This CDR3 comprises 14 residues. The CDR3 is CATGELASRHEQFF. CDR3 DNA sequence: TGTGCCACCGGTGAGCTGGCCAGCCGTCATGAGCAGTTCTTC.

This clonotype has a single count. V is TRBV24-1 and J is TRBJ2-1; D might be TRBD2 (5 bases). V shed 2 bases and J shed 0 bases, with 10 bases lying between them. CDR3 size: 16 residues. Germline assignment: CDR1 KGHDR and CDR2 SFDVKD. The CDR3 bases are TGTGCCACCAGTGATTCGAGCGGTAGCTCCTACAATGAGCAGTTCTTC. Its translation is CATSDSSGSSYNEQFF.

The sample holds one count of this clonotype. The DNA for the CDR3 is TGTGCCAGCAGCTTGGGGGCGAACAGGGCTTTCTTT. This translates into CASSLGANRAFF. The V gene is TRBV5-5, the J gene TRBJ1-1; D is possibly TRBD1 (5 bases). CDR3 length: 12 amino acids. V was clipped by 0 bases and J by 11 bases, with 11 bases between them. Germline assignment: CDR1 SGHKS and CDR2 YYEKEE (reference sequence). The full variable domain, in which reference TRBV5-5 and TRBJ1-1 provide the parts outside the CDR3, is DAGVTQSPTHLIKTRGQQVTLRCSPISGHKSVSWYQQVLGQGPQFIFQYYEKEERGRGNFPDRFSARQFPNYSSELNVNALLLGDSALYLCASSLGANRAFFGQGTRLTVV.

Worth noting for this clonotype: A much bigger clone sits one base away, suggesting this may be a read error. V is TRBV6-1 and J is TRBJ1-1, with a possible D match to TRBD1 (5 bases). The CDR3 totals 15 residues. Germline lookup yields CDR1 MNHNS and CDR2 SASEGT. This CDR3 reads CASSGGFRADTEASF. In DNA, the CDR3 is TGTGCCAGCAGTGGTGGCTTCAGGGCCGACACTGAAGCTTCCTTT.

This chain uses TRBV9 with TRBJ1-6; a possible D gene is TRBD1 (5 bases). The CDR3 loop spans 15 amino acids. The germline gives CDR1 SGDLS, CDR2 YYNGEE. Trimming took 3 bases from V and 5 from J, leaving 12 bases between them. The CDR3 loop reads CASSASGTDNSPLHF. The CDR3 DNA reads TGTGCCAGCAGCGCCTCCGGGACTGATAATTCACCCCTCCACTTT.

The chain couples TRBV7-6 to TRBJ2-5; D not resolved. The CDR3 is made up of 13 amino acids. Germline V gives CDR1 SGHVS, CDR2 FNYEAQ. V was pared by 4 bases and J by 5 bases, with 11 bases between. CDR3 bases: TGTGCCAGCAGCTATAGGGTTTGGGAGACCCAGTACTTC. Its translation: CASSYRVWETQYF.

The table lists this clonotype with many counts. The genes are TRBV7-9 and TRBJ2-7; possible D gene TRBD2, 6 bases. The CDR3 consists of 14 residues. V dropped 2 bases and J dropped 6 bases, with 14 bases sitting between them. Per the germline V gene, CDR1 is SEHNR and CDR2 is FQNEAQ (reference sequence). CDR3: CASSLTIPRGEQYF. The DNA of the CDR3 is TGTGCCAGCAGCTTAACTATCCCGCGGGGCGAGCAGTACTTC. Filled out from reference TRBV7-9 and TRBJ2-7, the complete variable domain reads DTGVSQNPRHKITKRGQNVTFRCDPISEHNRLYWYRQTLGQGPEFLTYFQNEAQLEKSRLLSDRFSAERPKGSFSTLEIQRTEQGDSAMYLCASSLTIPRGEQYFGPGTRLTVT.

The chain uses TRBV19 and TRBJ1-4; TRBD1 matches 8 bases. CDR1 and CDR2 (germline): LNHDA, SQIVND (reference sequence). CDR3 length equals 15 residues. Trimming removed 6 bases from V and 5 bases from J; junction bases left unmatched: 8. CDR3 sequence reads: CASSPGQGRNEKLFF. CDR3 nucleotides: TGTGCCAGTAGCCCTGGACAGGGCCGGAATGAAAAACTGTTTTTT.

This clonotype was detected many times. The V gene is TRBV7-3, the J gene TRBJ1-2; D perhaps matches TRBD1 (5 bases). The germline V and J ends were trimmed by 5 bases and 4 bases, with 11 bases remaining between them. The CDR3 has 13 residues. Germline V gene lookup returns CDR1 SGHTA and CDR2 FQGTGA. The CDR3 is CASSRQGIYGYTF. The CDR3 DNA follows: TGTGCCAGCAGCCGGCAGGGAATCTATGGCTACACCTTC.

CDR3 protein: CASSLVGSGGDSYEQYF. Written as DNA, the CDR3 is TGTGCCAGCAGCTTAGTAGGCTCCGGCGGGGACTCCTACGAGCAGTACTTC. The genes are TRBV7-2 and TRBJ2-7; weak D call: TRBD2 (6 bases). Trimming took off 1 base at V and 0 bases at J, with 16 bases between the two ends. Germline V gene sequence: CDR1 SGHTA, CDR2 FQGNSA. The CDR3 totals 17 residues.

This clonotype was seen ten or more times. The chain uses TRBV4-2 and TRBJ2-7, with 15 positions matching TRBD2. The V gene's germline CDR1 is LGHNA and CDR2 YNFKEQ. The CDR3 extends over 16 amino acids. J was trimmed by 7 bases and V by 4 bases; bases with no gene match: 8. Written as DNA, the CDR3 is TGTGCCAGCAGCCCCTACAGGACTAGCGGGGGGGGGGAGCAGTACTTC. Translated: CASSPYRTSGGGEQYF.

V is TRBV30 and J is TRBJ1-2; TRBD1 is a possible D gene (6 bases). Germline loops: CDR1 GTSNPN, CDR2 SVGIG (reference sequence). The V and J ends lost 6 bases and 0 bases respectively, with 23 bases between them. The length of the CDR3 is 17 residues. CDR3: CACARGLLGPANYGYTF. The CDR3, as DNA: TGTGCCTGCGCCAGGGGCCTCCTAGGACCAGCTAACTATGGCTACACCTTC.

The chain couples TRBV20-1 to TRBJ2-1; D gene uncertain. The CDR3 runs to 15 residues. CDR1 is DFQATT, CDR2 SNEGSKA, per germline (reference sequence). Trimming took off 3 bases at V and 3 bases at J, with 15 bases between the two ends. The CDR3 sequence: CSARDRAGYYNEQFF. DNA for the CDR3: TGCAGTGCTAGGGATAGGGCCGGCTACTACAATGAGCAGTTCTTC.